A single sample gave rise to the 17 T cell receptor beta chains below, sequenced in a study of T cell repertoires in cytomegalovirus infection (dated by TCRdb to about 2019). Data came from an Illumina HiSeq 1500. The public reads were reanalyzed by TCRdb: fastp trimming at Q25, MiXCR alignment, in-frame beta chains only. Identical CDR3 protein sequences are pooled into one entry, listed with their most common genes and DNA. Recorded for this sample are 310,000 or so distinct CDR3 sequences; about 23% of them occurred a single time. The top ten clones comprise approximately 15% of the sample. The sample was PBMCs. The source is a human donor in good health (CMV status not recorded). Some clones in this sample may be carry-over from other donors' samples.

This clonotype was seen only a few times. This sequence joins TRBV2 and TRBJ1-2, with 7 bases matching TRBD1. The CDR3 has 14 amino acids. The V gene's germline CDR1 is SNHLY and CDR2 FYNNEI. The V gene end was trimmed by 1 base and the J gene end by 8 bases; junction bases not matched to a gene: 7. Written as DNA, the CDR3 is TGTGCCAGCAGTGAAGACAGGGGTACTATCGGCTACACCTTC. Its protein product is CASSEDRGTIGYTF.

This sequence joins TRBV5-1 and TRBJ1-4; 8 positions match TRBD1. Unmatched junction bases numbered 5, after V lost 0 bases and J lost 7 bases. Germline CDR1 is SGHRS and CDR2 is YFSETQ. There are 15 residues in the CDR3. Here the CDR3 reads CASSLAQGAGEKLFF. As DNA, the CDR3 is TGCGCCAGCAGCTTGGCCCAGGGGGCGGGTGAAAAACTGTTTTTT.

The rearrangement links TRBV7-2 to TRBJ1-3; no reliable D call. There are 17 residues in the CDR3. Trimming pared 2 bases from V and 0 bases from J, leaving 14 bases between. Germline loops: CDR1 SGHTA, CDR2 FQGNSA. The CDR3: CASSLFASQSSGNTIYF. The DNA for the CDR3 is TGTGCCAGCAGCTTATTTGCCAGCCAAAGCTCTGGAAACACCATATATTTT.

The genes are TRBV7-6 and TRBJ2-3; D is ambiguous. Looked up from germline, CDR1 is SGHVS and CDR2 is FNYEAQ. The V end lost 5 bases, the J end lost 0 bases, and 9 bases lay between the germline ends. CDR3 length: 14 residues. CDR3 loop: CASSPAGSTDTQYF. As DNA, the CDR3 is TGTGCCAGCAGCCCCGCTGGGAGCACAGATACGCAGTATTTT. The whole variable domain, filled in from reference TRBV7-6 and TRBJ2-3, reads GAGVSQSPRYKVTKRGQDVALRCDPISGHVSLYWYRQALGQGPEFLTYFNYEAQQDKSGLPNDRFSAERPEGSISTLTIQRTEQRDSAMYRCASSPAGSTDTQYFGPGTRLTVL.

V and J are TRBV6-5 and TRBJ1-1, with D uncertain. V dropped 2 bases and J dropped 5 bases, with 6 bases sitting between them. The germline CDR1 and CDR2 sequences are MNHEY and SVGAGI. The CDR3 contains 12 residues. The DNA for the CDR3 is TGTGCCAGCAGTTACACGGGGACTGAAGCTTTCTTT. Its translation is CASSYTGTEAFF.

This clonotype was observed at least ten times. This chain connects TRBV2 to TRBJ1-2, with D hard to call. CDR1 is SNHLY and CDR2 is FYNNEI in the germline V gene. The CDR3 covers 15 residues. V was shortened by 8 bases and J by 5 bases, with 21 bases between the two germline ends. CDR3 amino acids: CASVPIPNPTYGYTF. The CDR3 DNA sequence: TGTGCCAGCGTACCTATCCCCAACCCAACTTATGGCTACACCTTC.

V usage is TRBV14 and J usage is TRBJ1-6; D gene ambiguous. V dropped 7 bases and J dropped 2 bases, with 6 bases sitting between them. Germline CDR1 and CDR2: SGHDN and FVKESK. This CDR3 comprises 13 residues. DNA for the CDR3: TGTGCCAGCAACGGACCCTATAATTCACCCCTCCACTTT. It encodes CASNGPYNSPLHF.

The gene calls are TRBV7-2 and TRBJ1-5; 8 positions match TRBD1. In germline, CDR1 is SGHTA, CDR2 FQGNSA. V lost 7 bases, J lost 0 bases, and 5 bases stayed unmatched. This CDR3 has 15 residues. CDR3 nucleotides: TGTGCCAGCACCCCAGGGGGCAGTAGCAATCAGCCCCAGCATTTT. Translation gives CASTPGGSSNQPQHF.

Ten or more counts support this clonotype. The chain is built from TRBV7-2 and TRBJ2-2; 9 nucleotides agree with TRBD2. The CDR3 runs 15 residues. V lost 2 bases and J lost 5; bases outside the gene matches: 3. CDR1 is SGHTA and CDR2 is FQGNSA in the germline V gene. CDR3 DNA: TGTGCCAGCAGCTTACTAGCGGGATTTACCGGGGAGCTGTTTTTT. It codes for CASSLLAGFTGELFF.

This clonotype was seen many times. The rearrangement links TRBV20-1 to TRBJ2-2; 12 bases are shared with TRBD2. Germline V gives CDR1 DFQATT, CDR2 SNEGSKA (reference sequence). The CDR3 runs 16 residues. V lost 1 base, J lost 5 bases, and 5 bases stayed unmatched. CDR3 residues: CSARGRLAGETGELFF. Written as DNA, the CDR3 is TGCAGTGCTAGAGGTCGACTAGCGGGAGAGACCGGGGAGCTGTTTTTT.

About this clonotype: This may be a read error: a much more frequent sequence differs by one nucleotide. The gene calls are TRBV7-8 and TRBJ2-5; maybe TRBD2 (7 bases). The germline V gene has CDR1 SGHVS and CDR2 FQNEAQ. The V end was cut by 1 base, the J end by 4 bases, with 13 bases between. The CDR3 has 15 amino acids. DNA of the CDR3: TGTGCCAGCAGCTTAGAGGGGGGGGGCAGAGAGACCCAGTACTTC. Protein sequence: CASSLEGGGRETQYF. The complete variable domain, with remaining parts taken from reference TRBV7-8 and TRBJ2-5, reads GAGVSQSPRYKVAKRGQDVALRCDPISGHVSLFWYQQALGQGPEFLTYFQNEAQLDKSGLPSDRFFAERPEGSVSTLKIQRTQQEDSAVYLCASSLEGGGRETQYFGPGTRLLVL.

The chain has TRBV14 and TRBJ2-7, with D uncertain. Between the trimmed V and J ends, which lost 1 base and 1 base, there was a span of 14 bases. CDR1 is SGHDN and CDR2 is FVKESK in the germline V gene. This CDR3 spans 16 amino acids. The CDR3 protein is CASSQAWGKGSYEQYF. The CDR3, as DNA: TGTGCCAGCAGCCAAGCCTGGGGAAAGGGATCCTACGAGCAGTACTTC.

This clonotype was seen many times. For the CDR3, the DNA is TGTGCCAGCACCCTAACGGGGGGTGGCGAAGAGACCCAGTACTTC. It encodes CASTLTGGGEETQYF. V is TRBV12-3 or TRBV12-4 and J is TRBJ2-5, with TRBD2 matching over 7 bases. J was trimmed by 3 bases and V by 7 bases; bases with no gene match: 11. This CDR3 is 15 amino acids long.

This clonotype occurred many times. J is TRBJ1-1 and V is TRBV7-2; D perhaps matches TRBD1 (6 bases). The germline V and J ends were trimmed by 4 bases and 0 bases, with 15 bases remaining between them. The germline V gene has CDR1 SGHTA and CDR2 FQGNSA. This CDR3 has 16 residues. CDR3 coding DNA: TGTGCCAGCAGCTACAACTCGGGACATTTGAACACTGAAGCTTTCTTT. It is translated as CASSYNSGHLNTEAFF.

The gene calls are TRBV28 and TRBJ2-2, with a tentative D call TRBD1 (6 bases). The V gene lost 5 bases and the J gene lost 0 bases, with 13 bases spanning the gap. Looked up from germline, CDR1 is MDHEN and CDR2 is SYDVKM. CDR3 length equals 16 residues. The CDR3: CASSPPGASNTGELFF. Here the CDR3 DNA reads TGTGCCAGCAGTCCACCAGGGGCTTCGAACACCGGGGAGCTGTTTTTT.

The chain is built from TRBV20-1 and TRBJ1-1, with D hard to call. This CDR3 contains 11 residues. Per germline, CDR1 DFQATT and CDR2 SNEGSKA (reference sequence). Trimming removed 5 bases at V and 2 bases at J, with 6 bases between. The CDR3 protein is CSAYRNTEAFF. CDR3 bases: TGCAGTGCTTACAGAAACACTGAAGCTTTCTTT.

The rearrangement links TRBV12-3 or TRBV12-4 to TRBJ1-1, with D perhaps matching TRBD1 (5 bases). The V gene lost 5 bases and the J gene lost 4 bases, with 17 bases spanning the gap. The CDR3 sequence is 15 residues long. CDR3 DNA sequence: TGTGCCAGCAGTCGCCCGATTGGGGCCAGCACTGAAGCTTTCTTT. This translates into CASSRPIGASTEAFF.